What follows are 20 T cell receptor beta chains derived from one specimen sequenced in a study of blood T cell repertoires in COVID-19. The method was immunoSEQ multiplex PCR; TCRdb's version includes in-frame clones alone and lacks a portion of them. The profile shows fewer than 300,000 clones, 75% to 95% of them singletons. Material for sequencing was PBMCs or T cells enriched from blood (not recorded which). These receptors were obtained from a woman younger than 45 who had recovered from COVID-19.

The chain combines TRBV19 with TRBJ1-5, with D perhaps matching TRBD1 (5 bases). CDR1 is LNHDA and CDR2 is SQIVND in the germline V gene (reference sequence). The length of the CDR3 is 12 residues. Trimming took 5 bases from V and 11 from J, leaving 13 bases between them. CDR3 protein: CASSVRGEAQHF. The CDR3 bases are TGTGCCAGTAGTGTCCGGGGGGAAGCCCAGCATTTT.

The chain links TRBV10-3 to TRBJ2-1; possible D gene TRBD2, 5 bases. The CDR3 loop spans 15 amino acids. Looked up from germline, CDR1 is ENHRY and CDR2 is SYGVKD. V lost 6 bases, J lost 4 bases, and 16 bases lay in between. The CDR3 region is CAISTGRRTYNEQFF. The CDR3 DNA sequence: TGTGCCATCAGCACCGGCAGGAGGACTTACAATGAGCAGTTCTTC.

The chain employs TRBV27 and TRBJ2-1; TRBD1 is a possible D gene (6 bases). The CDR3 is 14 amino acids. Between the trimmed V and J ends, which lost 4 bases and 4 bases, there was a span of 11 bases. CDR1 MNHEY and CDR2 SMNVEV come from the germline V gene (reference sequence). DNA of the CDR3: TGTGCCAGCAGTTACGTCAGGGGATACAATGAGCAGTTCTTC. Translating it yields CASSYVRGYNEQFF.

The chain carries TRBV30 and TRBJ2-7; 7 bases are shared with TRBD2. The germline V gene has CDR1 GTSNPN and CDR2 SVGIG (reference sequence). CDR3 length equals 12 residues. The ends lost 1 base at V and 3 bases at J; junction bases unmatched: 0. In DNA, the CDR3 is TGTGCCTGGAGTGGGACTAGCTACGAGCAGTACTTC. It translates to CAWSGTSYEQYF.

The V call is TRBV2, the J call TRBJ2-2, with 11 bases fitting TRBD2. The germline CDR1 and CDR2 sequences are SNHLY and FYNNEI. The CDR3 extends over 16 amino acids. V lost 6 bases and J lost 1; bases outside the gene matches: 4. The CDR3 nucleotides read TGTGCCAGCAGGAGGGGACTAGCGGAGAACACCGGGGAGCTGTTTTTT. Protein: CASRRGLAENTGELFF.

The chain combines TRBV30 with TRBJ2-7, with D perhaps matching TRBD1 (6 bases). Germline-derived CDR1 and CDR2 are GTSNPN and SVGIG (reference sequence). Trimming took off 5 bases at V and 4 bases at J, with 15 bases between the two ends. The length of the CDR3 is 13 residues. The chain's CDR3 is CAWCKGGSYEQYF. The CDR3 DNA reads as TGTGCCTGGTGTAAAGGGGGATCATACGAGCAGTACTTC.

The chain couples TRBV28 to TRBJ1-3; D gene uncertain. V dropped 3 bases and J dropped 0 bases, with 12 bases sitting between them. This CDR3 has 16 amino acids. Germline assignment: CDR1 MDHEN and CDR2 SYDVKM. This CDR3 is CASSFGEVSSGNTIYF. The CDR3, as DNA: TGTGCCAGCAGTTTTGGTGAGGTCAGCTCTGGAAACACCATATATTTT.

The CDR3 spells CASDQGGAYGYTF. CDR3 DNA: TGTGCCAGCGACCAGGGGGGCGCGTATGGCTACACCTTC. The chain uses TRBV7-9 and TRBJ1-2; 7 positions agree with TRBD1. Germline V lookup: CDR1 SEHNR, CDR2 FQNEAQ (reference sequence). The CDR3 has 13 amino acids. V was pared by 8 bases and J by 5 bases, with 8 bases of the junction left unmatched.

The J gene is TRBJ1-1, the V gene TRBV5-4; TRBD1 is a possible D gene (6 bases). V lost 4 bases to trimming and J lost 3 bases, with 10 bases between them. CDR1 SGHNT and CDR2 YYREEE come from the germline V gene (reference sequence). This CDR3 contains 13 residues. As DNA, the CDR3 is TGTGCCAGCAGCGACAGGACCTACACTGAAGCTTTCTTT. It codes for CASSDRTYTEAFF.

This rearrangement joins TRBV30 to TRBJ2-7; maybe TRBD1 (5 bases). Germline CDR1 and CDR2: GTSNPN and SVGIG (reference sequence). This CDR3 is built from 12 residues. Trimming cost V 7 bases and J 7 bases, with 17 bases left between them. CDR3 DNA sequence: TGTGCCTTGAAGAGGACAACCGTGGAGCAGTACTTC. Residues: CALKRTTVEQYF.

This chain connects TRBV9 to TRBJ1-5; no definite D call. This CDR3 comprises 13 residues. The V gene's germline CDR1 is SGDLS and CDR2 YYNGEE. Trimming left V 0 bases short and J 7 bases short, with 8 bases between. CDR3 amino acids: CASSVDVGQPQHF. The CDR3 DNA follows: TGTGCCAGCAGCGTAGATGTGGGCCAGCCCCAGCATTTT.

The gene calls are TRBV5-1 and TRBJ2-5; 9 nucleotides align to TRBD1. This CDR3 comprises 15 residues. The ends lost 4 bases at V and 3 bases at J; junction bases unmatched: 7. The V gene's germline CDR1 is SGHRS and CDR2 YFSETQ. The CDR3 spells CASSNGQGTEETQYF. CDR3 DNA: TGCGCCAGCAGCAACGGACAGGGGACGGAAGAGACCCAGTACTTC.

This chain uses TRBV9 with TRBJ1-1; the match to TRBD1 covers 7 bases. V lost 2 bases and J lost 2; bases outside the gene matches: 9. This CDR3 spans 16 amino acids. Germline CDR1 SGDLS, CDR2 YYNGEE. Here the CDR3 reads CASSVLDRAVNTEAFF. Written as DNA, the CDR3 is TGTGCCAGCAGCGTGTTAGACAGGGCCGTAAACACTGAAGCTTTCTTT.

The V and J genes are TRBV6-5 and TRBJ1-3, with 9 bases identical to TRBD1. Germline trimming cut 9 bases from V and 1 base from J; bases unmatched to any gene: 4. Germline loops: CDR1 MNHEY, CDR2 SVGAGI. This CDR3 spans 14 amino acids. The CDR3 reads CASNRGPSGNTIYF. CDR3 in DNA: TGTGCCAGTAACAGGGGGCCTTCTGGAAACACCATATATTTT.

The chain has TRBV7-9 and TRBJ2-7, with TRBD2 as a possible D gene (6 bases). Germline lookup yields CDR1 SEHNR and CDR2 FQNEAQ (reference sequence). The CDR3 covers 16 residues. The V and J ends lost 0 bases and 1 base respectively, with 13 bases between them. Here the CDR3 reads CASSLAGGGGSYEQYF. The CDR3 nucleotides read TGTGCCAGCAGCTTAGCAGGCGGCGGAGGGTCCTACGAGCAGTACTTC.

The rearrangement joins TRBV9 to TRBJ2-7, with 12 bases matching TRBD2. Trimming at V came to 6 bases and at J to 7 bases, leaving 8 bases not matched to a gene. CDR1 and CDR2 (germline): SGDLS, YYNGEE. The CDR3 consists of 14 residues. CDR3 sequence reads: CASNRLAGEGEQYF. In DNA form, the CDR3 reads TGTGCCAGCAACCGACTAGCGGGAGAAGGTGAGCAGTACTTC.

The chain links TRBV30 to TRBJ2-3; weak D call: TRBD2 (5 bases). CDR3 size: 13 residues. Trimming took 2 bases from V and 3 from J, leaving 9 bases between them. Per the germline V gene, CDR1 is GTSNPN and CDR2 is SVGIG (reference sequence). CDR3 sequence: CAWSQRETDTQYF. The CDR3 DNA follows: TGTGCCTGGAGTCAAAGGGAGACAGATACGCAGTATTTT.

This clone was counted once. The chain uses TRBV5-6 and TRBJ2-3; D remains ambiguous. Trimming removed 0 bases at V and 0 bases at J, with 8 bases between. Germline V gene sequence: CDR1 SGHDT, CDR2 YYEEEE. There are 15 residues in the CDR3. DNA for the CDR3: TGTGCCAGCAGCTTGGTGGCGGCAAGCACAGATACGCAGTATTTT. It specifies CASSLVAASTDTQYF.

The table lists this clone with a few counts. The J gene is TRBJ2-2, the V gene TRBV4-1; 7 bases map to TRBD1. Trimming cost V 3 bases and J 4 bases; bases outside gene matches: 8. This CDR3 spans 16 amino acids. In germline, CDR1 is MGHRA, CDR2 YSYEKL. The CDR3 spells CASSHSPGQSTGELFF. For the CDR3, the DNA is TGCGCCAGCAGCCATTCCCCGGGACAGAGCACCGGGGAGCTGTTTTTT.

The V gene is TRBV28, the J gene TRBJ2-7; D is ambiguous. Per germline, CDR1 MDHEN and CDR2 SYDVKM. The ends were cut back, 2 bases at V and 3 bases at J, with 8 bases in the middle. The CDR3 extends over 13 amino acids. This chain's CDR3 is CASSLTKNYEQYF. The CDR3 nucleotides are TGTGCCAGCAGTTTAACAAAAAACTACGAGCAGTACTTC.